The present T cell receptor (beta chain) was sequenced within a study of CD8 T cells in Susac syndrome. CD8+ and CD4+ T cells from blood underwent TCR beta sequencing. This clonotype was seen only once. This CDR3 has 15 residues. The J segment lost 2 bases and the V segment lost 0 bases, leaving 5 bases of the junction unmatched. CDR1 SGHRS and CDR2 YFSETQ come from the germline V gene. A quantity of about 0.5 to 1 ug RNA underwent reverse transcription using random hexamers. TCRdb ran MiXCR on the immunoSEQ multiplex PCR reads and lists one entry per CDR3 protein. The sample includes about 210,000 distinct CDR3 sequences, approximately 95% of them seen just once.

This receptor was obtained from a human donor with multiple sclerosis. V is TRBV5-1 and J is TRBJ2-7; TRBD2 agrees at 7 bases. Sample: CD4+ T cells from PBMCs. The CDR3 nucleotides are TGCGCCAGCAGCTTGGTCCCGGGAGGTACCTACGAGCAGTACTTC. It yields the protein CASSLVPGGTYEQYF.